Reported below is one TCR beta chain. Antigen specificity is unknown. This sample was taken from a study of identical twins. V was clipped by 3 bases and J by 5 bases, with 15 bases between them. The CDR3 has 15 residues. CDR1 is MNHEY and CDR2 is SMNVEV in the germline V gene (reference sequence). Template switching added a universal primer site; cDNA carried unique molecular identifiers. TCRdb re-derived calls from the 5' RACE reads in MiXCR, one entry per CDR3 protein. The sample contains around 1.7 million distinct CDR3 sequences, less than 35% of which appear only once. Study outcomes and limitations: With abundant cord blood beta clonotypes, insertions were fewer; memory repertoires showed no such pattern.

The chain joins TRBV27 to TRBJ2-3, with D possibly matching TRBD2 (6 bases). Sequenced: cord blood. The sequence was obtained from a newborn girl in good health. CDR3 in DNA: TGTGCCAGCAGTTTCTGGGGAGGTGGGGAAGATACGCAGTATTTT. It specifies CASSFWGGGEDTQYF.